A single sample is the source of the 19 T cell receptor beta chains below, sequenced in a study of siplizumab effects on memory and regulatory T cells. Clones were read by immunoSEQ multiplex PCR, and TCRdb kept only the in-frame ones, dropping some. The sample has over 70,000 clones; more than 85% are singletons. Sequencing input: CD8+ T cells sorted from blood. Source of these receptors: a human donor in good health.

The chain uses TRBV27 and TRBJ1-1, with 7 positions matching TRBD1. The CDR3 covers 15 residues. The germline gives CDR1 MNHEY, CDR2 SMNVEV (reference sequence). V was clipped by 6 bases and J by 2 bases; unmatched bases: 9. The CDR3, as DNA: TGTGCCAGCAGCCACGGTAGGGGGCGCAACACTGAAGCTTTCTTT. As protein: CASSHGRGRNTEAFF.

This clone was seen a single time. The J gene is TRBJ2-5, the V gene TRBV19, with 9 bases fitting TRBD1. The CDR3 has 14 amino acids. The junction had 5 bases not matched to a gene; V was cut back by 4 bases and J by 5 bases. Per the germline V gene, CDR1 is LNHDA and CDR2 is SQIVND (reference sequence). The CDR3 DNA is TGTGCCAGTAGTAGATGGGACAGGGTGGAGACCCAGTACTTC. Translation: CASSRWDRVETQYF.

The chain links TRBV4-1 to TRBJ1-5; D may be TRBD1 (6 bases). The V gene's germline CDR1 is MGHRA and CDR2 YSYEKL. There are 13 residues in the CDR3. Between the trimmed V and J ends, which lost 8 bases and 4 bases, there was a span of 12 bases. Here the CDR3 reads CASGTGPNQPQHF. CDR3 DNA sequence: TGCGCCAGCGGAACAGGGCCTAATCAGCCCCAGCATTTT.

The rearrangement links TRBV6-6 to TRBJ1-6, with D possibly being TRBD1 (5 bases). CDR1 is MNHNY, CDR2 SVGAGI, per germline (reference sequence). The V end was cut by 0 bases, the J end by 16 bases, with 7 bases between. The CDR3 is made up of 11 amino acids. For the CDR3, the DNA is TGTGCCAGCAGTTACTCGAAGGGGCTCCACTTT. This codes for CASSYSKGLHF.

This chain links TRBV9 with TRBJ1-1; no clear D gene. The CDR3 runs 15 residues. Germline assignment: CDR1 SGDLS and CDR2 YYNGEE. The V end was cut by 0 bases, the J end by 7 bases, with 16 bases between. The CDR3 bases are TGTGCCAGCAGCGTAGATGGCGGCGGCGTGGGTGAAGCTTTCTTT. Translating it yields CASSVDGGGVGEAFF.

This chain connects TRBV7-9 to TRBJ2-7, with 11 bases fitting TRBD2. This CDR3 is built from 15 residues. The germline gives CDR1 SEHNR, CDR2 FQNEAQ (reference sequence). V lost 3 bases, J lost 5 bases, and 6 bases stayed unmatched. The CDR3: CASSLVLAGVDEQYF. CDR3 DNA: TGTGCCAGCAGCTTGGTACTAGCGGGAGTGGACGAGCAGTACTTC.

This clone has a handful of counts. This chain uses TRBV13 with TRBJ2-7, with D unclear. Germline lookup yields CDR1 PRHDT and CDR2 FYEKMQ (reference sequence). This CDR3 region has 11 residues. V lost 5 bases, J lost 5 bases, and 7 bases lay in between. The CDR3 DNA is TGTGCCAGCAGCGAAGGGAACGAGCAGTACTTC. It translates to CASSEGNEQYF.

This rearrangement joins TRBV2 to TRBJ2-7; 8 bases map to TRBD2. The V and J ends lost 4 bases and 2 bases, in that order; junction bases with no gene match: 4. The CDR3 has 14 amino acids. The germline V gene has CDR1 SNHLY and CDR2 FYNNEI. The CDR3 DNA is TGTGCCAGCAGTGTACTAGCGGAAACCTACGAGCAGTACTTC. Amino acid sequence: CASSVLAETYEQYF.

The chain joins TRBV4-2 to TRBJ2-1; TRBD1 matches 7 bases. The germline gives CDR1 LGHNA, CDR2 YNFKEQ. Trimming cost V 5 bases and J 9 bases; bases outside gene matches: 7. The CDR3 has 13 residues. CDR3 nucleotide sequence: TGTGCCAGCAGCTTCACAGGGGTAAGTGAGCAGTTCTTC. Encoded protein: CASSFTGVSEQFF.

The count of this clone is one. The chain has TRBV9 and TRBJ2-1; maybe TRBD2 (5 bases). The CDR3 consists of 17 residues. Trimming pared 0 bases from V and 2 bases from J, leaving 15 bases between. Germline assignment: CDR1 SGDLS and CDR2 YYNGEE. In DNA, the CDR3 is TGTGCCAGCAGCGTAGGAGTCCGCGCGGGCGCCTACAATGAGCAGTTCTTC. Its protein product is CASSVGVRAGAYNEQFF.

The chain combines TRBV10-3 with TRBJ2-3, with 8 bases lining up with TRBD2. The CDR3 contains 17 residues. The V segment lost 11 bases and the J segment 2 bases; nucleotides outside the gene matches: 18. The germline V gene encodes CDR1 ENHRY and CDR2 SYGVKD. CDR3: CASREVGSGSPTDTQYF. CDR3 bases: TGTGCCTCTAGGGAAGTAGGGAGCGGGAGTCCCACAGATACGCAGTATTTT.

The chain is built from TRBV12-5 and TRBJ2-3; D gene unclear. CDR1 LGHNT and CDR2 FRNRAP come from the germline V gene. The CDR3 is 14 residues long. The V end was cut by 3 bases, the J end by 2 bases, with 9 bases between. This CDR3 is CASGLPTATDTQYF. The CDR3, as DNA: TGTGCTAGTGGTTTACCGACGGCCACAGATACGCAGTATTTT.

The chain joins TRBV5-1 to TRBJ2-7, with 10 bases fitting TRBD1. Per germline, CDR1 SGHRS and CDR2 YFSETQ. With V trimmed by 0 bases and J by 6 bases, 12 bases remained unmatched. The CDR3 spans 17 residues. The CDR3 DNA reads as TGCGCCAGCAGCTTGGCCGACAGGGGGCCTAATTTCCGCGAGCAGTACTTC. It encodes CASSLADRGPNFREQYF.

CDR3 amino acids: CASSIAGNTYEQYF. In DNA form, the CDR3 reads TGTGCCAGCAGTATAGCGGGAAATACCTACGAGCAGTACTTC. This sequence joins TRBV28 and TRBJ2-7, with 8 bases aligning to TRBD2. CDR3 length: 14 amino acids. J was trimmed by 2 bases and V by 5 bases; bases with no gene match: 5. Looked up from germline, CDR1 is MDHEN and CDR2 is SYDVKM.

The chain has TRBV10-1 and TRBJ2-3; 8 bases line up with TRBD1. This CDR3 contains 15 residues. The germline gives CDR1 WNHNN, CDR2 SYGVQD (reference sequence). Trimming at V came to 6 bases and at J to 1 base, leaving 6 bases not matched to a gene. The CDR3 here is CASSLPGQGTDTQYF. CDR3 nucleotides: TGCGCCAGCAGCTTACCGGGACAGGGCACAGATACGCAGTATTTT.

The chain uses TRBV11-2 and TRBJ1-1; D is undetermined. The CDR3 runs to 12 residues. Germline CDR1 is SGHAT and CDR2 is FQNNGV. V dropped 6 bases and J dropped 1 base, with 6 bases sitting between them. CDR3 DNA: TGTGCCAGCAGTCACACGAACACTGAAGCTTTCTTT. Encoded protein: CASSHTNTEAFF. Full variable domain (outside the CDR3, taken from reference TRBV11-2 and TRBJ1-1): EAGVAQSPRYKIIEKRQSVAFWCNPISGHATLYWYQQILGQGPKLLIQFQNNGVVDDSQLPKDRFSAERLKGVDSTLKIQPAKLEDSAVYLCASSHTNTEAFFGQGTRLTVV.

The chain links TRBV6-5 to TRBJ1-4; D is unresolved. The CDR3 length is 12 residues. Germline assignment: CDR1 MNHEY and CDR2 SVGAGI. Trimming took 0 bases from V and 12 from J, leaving 8 bases between them. CDR3 DNA sequence: TGTGCCAGCAGTTACTCAGGCAGAGAACTGTTTTTT. It translates to CASSYSGRELFF.

J is TRBJ2-5 and V is TRBV19; 8 bases line up with TRBD2. Germline trimming cut 1 base from V and 11 bases from J; bases unmatched to any gene: 6. The germline gives CDR1 LNHDA, CDR2 SQIVND (reference sequence). This CDR3 comprises 13 residues. CDR3 protein: CASSIAGGLEQYF. CDR3 bases: TGTGCCAGTAGTATAGCGGGAGGGCTTGAGCAGTACTTC.

The chain recombines TRBV15 with TRBJ2-1; 7 bases are shared with TRBD2. CDR3 size: 16 residues. Germline CDR1 is LNHNV and CDR2 is YYDKDF (reference sequence). The V segment lost 0 bases and the J segment 3 bases; nucleotides outside the gene matches: 5. CDR3 in amino acids: CATSRDAASGYNEQFF. The CDR3 region has the DNA TGTGCCACCAGCAGAGATGCGGCTAGCGGCTACAATGAGCAGTTCTTC.